This passage covers 30 T cell receptor beta chains from one sample sequenced in a study of shared clonotypes between healthy human individuals. The protocol was immunoSEQ multiplex PCR, while the TCRdb copy is restricted to in-frame clones and leaves out a portion. The sample holds some 1 million clones, around four fifths seen once. Input material: memory CD4+ T cells sorted from blood. Subset: CD45RA-negative fraction. The receptors derive from a man aged 18 to 29 in good health.

This clone was counted only a few times. The rearrangement uses TRBV7-9 and TRBJ2-1, with D unclear. V was shortened by 3 bases and J by 9 bases, with 12 bases between the two germline ends. Germline assignment: CDR1 SEHNR and CDR2 FQNEAQ (reference sequence). The length of the CDR3 is 13 residues. CDR3 protein: CASSFDLGSEQFF. The CDR3 bases are TGTGCCAGCAGCTTCGACCTGGGCAGTGAGCAGTTCTTC.

The rearrangement uses TRBV2 and TRBJ1-1, with 7 bases fitting TRBD1. CDR3 size: 14 residues. V trimming: 7 bases; J trimming: 1 base; junction bases outside the gene matches: 6. The germline CDR1 and CDR2 sequences are SNHLY and FYNNEI. Here the CDR3 reads CASISGQRNTEAFF. The CDR3 region has the DNA TGTGCCAGCATTTCGGGACAGAGGAACACTGAAGCTTTCTTT.

A few counts support this clone. V usage is TRBV6-5 and J usage is TRBJ1-2, with D unresolved. Trimming left V 5 bases short and J 5 bases short, with 18 bases between. Germline V lookup: CDR1 MNHEY, CDR2 SVGAGI. This CDR3 region has 15 residues. DNA for the CDR3: TGTGCCAGCAGTCGGGGATTAGTTCATGGGTATGGCTACACCTTC. Its translation: CASSRGLVHGYGYTF.

This chain connects TRBV30 to TRBJ2-2; D unresolved. CDR1 and CDR2 from the germline V gene are GTSNPN and SVGIG (reference sequence). The CDR3 consists of 15 residues. V dropped 3 bases and J dropped 2 bases, with 13 bases sitting between them. The CDR3 here is CAWSRDGLNTGELFF. The CDR3, as DNA: TGTGCCTGGAGCCGAGACGGCCTAAACACCGGGGAGCTGTTTTTT.

The chain uses TRBV6-5 and TRBJ2-7; perhaps TRBD2 as D (5 bases). The V and J ends lost 0 bases and 4 bases respectively, with 7 bases between them. Germline V gives CDR1 MNHEY, CDR2 SVGAGI. The CDR3 extends over 13 amino acids. The CDR3 here is CASSYSREYEQYF. The CDR3 DNA reads as TGTGCCAGCAGTTACTCACGGGAATACGAGCAGTACTTC.

This chain connects TRBV4-3 to TRBJ1-3; the D gene is possibly TRBD1 (5 bases). The length of the CDR3 is 17 residues. The V gene's germline CDR1 is LGHNA and CDR2 YSLEER. Between the trimmed V and J ends, which lost 0 bases and 0 bases, there was a span of 12 bases. DNA for the CDR3: TGCGCCAGCAGCCAAGATAGTTGGGGGAACTCTGGAAACACCATATATTTT. It translates to CASSQDSWGNSGNTIYF.

The CDR3 DNA reads as TGTGCCAGCAGTCCGGACAGTTCTAACTATGGCTACACCTTC. This gives the protein CASSPDSSNYGYTF. The gene calls are TRBV6-6 and TRBJ1-2, with D possibly matching TRBD1 (6 bases). The V and J ends lost 5 bases and 0 bases respectively, with 10 bases between them. This CDR3 region has 14 residues. In germline, CDR1 is MNHNY, CDR2 SVGAGI (reference sequence).

This clone showed up just a few times. The V call is TRBV28, the J call TRBJ1-2, with a possible D match to TRBD1 (5 bases). V was clipped by 8 bases and J by 0 bases, with 13 bases between them. This CDR3 region has 14 residues. CDR1 and CDR2 from the germline V gene are MDHEN and SYDVKM. The CDR3 spells CASRPGGSNYGYTF. The CDR3 coding sequence is TGTGCCAGCCGCCCCGGGGGATCTAACTATGGCTACACCTTC.

There are a few counts of this clone. The J gene is TRBJ1-6, the V gene TRBV28; no clear D gene. CDR3 size: 16 residues. CDR1 MDHEN and CDR2 SYDVKM come from the germline V gene. Trimming removed 5 bases from V and 5 bases from J, with 16 bases in between. The DNA for the CDR3 is TGTGCCAGCAGTAGTCTTTCAGAACGACATAATTCACCCCTCCACTTT. As protein: CASSSLSERHNSPLHF.

This chain links TRBV7-8 with TRBJ2-3; D might be TRBD2 (5 bases). The germline V and J ends were trimmed by 7 bases and 5 bases, with 13 bases remaining between them. Germline V gives CDR1 SGHVS, CDR2 FQNEAQ. The CDR3 is 13 amino acids. The CDR3 sequence is CASIRTSLDTQYF. Written as DNA, the CDR3 is TGTGCCAGCATCCGGACTTCCCTAGATACGCAGTATTTT.

The chain links TRBV20-1 to TRBJ2-7, with TRBD2 as a possible D gene (5 bases). CDR3 size: 11 residues. Per germline, CDR1 DFQATT and CDR2 SNEGSKA (reference sequence). V lost 6 bases to trimming and J lost 7 bases, with 13 bases between them. CDR3 nucleotide sequence: TGCAGTGCCCTTGAACGGGGAGAGCAGTACTTC. Protein: CSALERGEQYF.

A few counts support this clone. The CDR3 coding sequence is TGTGCCAGCTCATCCGGGACAGGGGTTCAGCCCCAGCATTTT. Translation gives CASSSGTGVQPQHF. The chain is built from TRBV18 and TRBJ1-5; 10 bases map to TRBD1. V was pared by 5 bases and J by 6 bases, with 4 bases of the junction left unmatched. The CDR3 has 14 residues. CDR1 is KGHSH and CDR2 is LQKENI in the germline V gene.

This clone was seen a few times. V usage is TRBV2 and J usage is TRBJ1-6; the match to TRBD1 covers 7 bases. J was trimmed by 8 bases and V by 3 bases; bases with no gene match: 1. The germline gives CDR1 SNHLY, CDR2 FYNNEI. The CDR3 is 13 residues long. As DNA, the CDR3 is TGTGCCAGCAGTGACCAGGGGGATTCACCCCTCCACTTT. Its translation is CASSDQGDSPLHF.

In its sample, this clone was seen once. The V and J genes are TRBV6-1 and TRBJ2-3, with 8 bases matching TRBD2. The trim removed 4 bases at V and 4 bases at J, leaving 4 bases unmatched. CDR3 size: 14 residues. CDR1 MNHNS and CDR2 SASEGT come from the germline V gene. This CDR3 is CASSGAGGADTQYF. The CDR3 nucleotides read TGTGCCAGCAGTGGGGCGGGGGGAGCAGATACGCAGTATTTT.

This clone was seen a handful of times. The chain joins TRBV28 to TRBJ2-3; 7 bases line up with TRBD1. Germline V gene lookup returns CDR1 MDHEN and CDR2 SYDVKM. The CDR3 runs to 15 residues. V gave up 6 bases and J gave up 4 bases; unmatched junction bases: 10. CDR3 sequence reads: CASRTGSGRADTQYF. The CDR3 region has the DNA TGTGCCAGCAGGACAGGGTCGGGTAGGGCAGATACGCAGTATTTT.

Details on this clone: Other DNA sequences in this specimen translate into the identical CDR3. This chain links TRBV7-3 with TRBJ2-5, with D possibly matching TRBD1 (6 bases). Trimming took 2 bases from V and 5 from J, leaving 15 bases between them. This CDR3 contains 15 residues. The germline CDR1 and CDR2 sequences are SGHTA and FQGTGA. The CDR3 sequence is CASSLGRGGGETQYF. The DNA for the CDR3 is TGTGCCAGCAGCTTAGGCAGGGGCGGTGGGGAGACCCAGTACTTC.

The chain joins TRBV5-6 to TRBJ1-6; 7 bases are a match to TRBD1. Trimming removed 4 bases from V and 6 bases from J; junction bases left unmatched: 10. Germline CDR1 and CDR2: SGHDT and YYEEEE. CDR3 size: 16 residues. CDR3 protein: CASSPTKGQINSPLHF. Written as DNA, the CDR3 is TGTGCCAGCAGCCCCACAAAGGGACAGATTAATTCACCCCTCCACTTT. The variable domain in full, with the rest retrieved from reference TRBV5-6 and TRBJ1-6, is DAGVTQSPTHLIKTRGQQVTLRCSPKSGHDTVSWYQQALGQGPQFIFQYYEEEERQRGNFPDRFSGHQFPNYSSELNVNALLLGDSALYLCASSPTKGQINSPLHFGNGTRLTVT.

A few counts support this clone. This chain joins TRBV7-9 and TRBJ1-5; D is undetermined. There are 12 residues in the CDR3. The V gene lost 5 bases and the J gene lost 4 bases, with 6 bases spanning the gap. From germline, CDR1 is SEHNR and CDR2 FQNEAQ (reference sequence). The DNA of the CDR3 is TGTGCCAGCAGCATACTAAATCAGCCCCAGCATTTT. Its protein is CASSILNQPQHF.

The genes are TRBV18 and TRBJ2-7, with D perhaps TRBD1 (7 bases). This CDR3 region has 15 residues. Trimming removed 4 bases from V and 3 bases from J, with 16 bases in between. From germline, CDR1 is KGHSH and CDR2 LQKENI. CDR3 in DNA: TGTGCCAGCTCACTTGGGGGGACAGTCAACTACGAGCAGTACTTC. This gives the protein CASSLGGTVNYEQYF.

In this sample, this clone turned up once. The chain recombines TRBV7-2 with TRBJ1-6; D not certain. CDR1 is SGHTA and CDR2 is FQGNSA in the germline V gene. V was trimmed by 8 bases and J by 14 bases, leaving 28 bases between them. This CDR3 contains 16 residues. The CDR3 DNA follows: TGTGCCAGCTGGGGAGGAACTCAACAGACAAATTCGGCCCTCCACTTT. Protein: CASWGGTQQTNSALHF.

This clone has just a few counts. The chain joins TRBV7-2 to TRBJ1-2; D is undetermined. Trimming removed 5 bases at V and 1 base at J, with 11 bases between. CDR1 is SGHTA, CDR2 FQGNSA, per germline. The CDR3 covers 14 residues. CDR3 nucleotide sequence: TGTGCCAGCAGCCCGTTTGAAGTTAACTATGGCTACACCTTC. Translated, it gives CASSPFEVNYGYTF.

The V call is TRBV6-5, the J call TRBJ2-1; maybe TRBD1 (5 bases). The CDR3 covers 15 residues. The germline V gene encodes CDR1 MNHEY and CDR2 SVGAGI. The V and J ends lost 1 base and 6 bases respectively, with 13 bases between them. The CDR3 spells CASSYLLTDSNEQFF. The CDR3 nucleotides read TGTGCCAGCAGTTACTTATTGACAGACAGCAATGAGCAGTTCTTC.

This clone was detected many times. The V gene is TRBV27, the J gene TRBJ1-1; 9 bases agree with TRBD1. Per germline, CDR1 MNHEY and CDR2 SMNVEV (reference sequence). This CDR3 has 12 residues. Trimming at V came to 2 bases and at J to 11 bases, leaving 3 bases not matched to a gene. The CDR3 reads CASSLGTGSAFF. The CDR3 bases are TGTGCCAGCAGTTTAGGGACAGGGAGCGCTTTCTTT.

This clone was detected ten times or more. J is TRBJ2-5 and V is TRBV20-1, with D uncertain. Per germline, CDR1 DFQATT and CDR2 SNEGSKA (reference sequence). The ends were cut back, 6 bases at V and 5 bases at J, with 10 bases in the middle. The CDR3 loop spans 11 amino acids. The CDR3 loop reads CSALSSETQYF. CDR3 bases: TGCAGTGCCTTGAGTTCGGAGACCCAGTACTTC.

The chain recombines TRBV6-1 with TRBJ2-3, with D perhaps TRBD1 (6 bases). V was trimmed by 7 bases and J by 1 base, leaving 15 bases between them. Per germline, CDR1 MNHNS and CDR2 SASEGT. The CDR3 has 15 amino acids. CDR3 sequence reads: CASIRDRPRTDTQYF. Here the CDR3 DNA reads TGTGCCAGCATCCGTGACAGGCCTCGCACAGATACGCAGTATTTT.

The chain links TRBV7-9 to TRBJ1-4, with 7 positions matching TRBD1. The CDR3 contains 15 residues. CDR1 is SEHNR and CDR2 is FQNEAQ in the germline V gene (reference sequence). The V and J ends lost 3 bases and 4 bases, in that order; junction bases with no gene match: 5. In DNA form, the CDR3 reads TGTGCCAGCAGCTTTACCGGACAGGATAATGAAAAACTGTTTTTT. Residues: CASSFTGQDNEKLFF.

V is TRBV6-5 and J is TRBJ1-1, with D hard to call. V dropped 2 bases and J dropped 0 bases, with 10 bases sitting between them. Germline assignment: CDR1 MNHEY and CDR2 SVGAGI. The CDR3 runs to 15 residues. The CDR3 nucleotides read TGTGCCAGCAGTTACGATGGGGTAATGAACACTGAAGCTTTCTTT. The encoded protein is CASSYDGVMNTEAFF.

This clone has just one count. The genes are TRBV6-6 and TRBJ1-6, with D hard to call. V lost 6 bases to trimming and J lost 2 bases, with 11 bases between them. The CDR3 spans 15 residues. Per germline, CDR1 MNHNY and CDR2 SVGAGI (reference sequence). Written as DNA, the CDR3 is TGTGCCAGCAGCCCCGGTAGAGCCTATAATTCACCCCTCCACTTT. This gives the protein CASSPGRAYNSPLHF.

The chain recombines TRBV7-9 with TRBJ2-1; D gene unclear. The ends were cut back, 3 bases at V and 5 bases at J, with 11 bases in the middle. CDR1 is SEHNR, CDR2 FQNEAQ, per germline (reference sequence). CDR3 size: 14 residues. The CDR3 DNA reads TGTGCCAGCAGCTTTTCAGGACGGGACAATGAGCAGTTCTTC. It translates to CASSFSGRDNEQFF.

J is TRBJ2-7 and V is TRBV6-6, with 12 bases aligning to TRBD2. The germline V gene encodes CDR1 MNHNY and CDR2 SVGAGI (reference sequence). V gave up 3 bases and J gave up 7 bases; unmatched junction bases: 7. The length of the CDR3 is 15 residues. The CDR3 nucleotides are TGTGCCAGCAGTTATACTAGCGGGAGGTCGGGGGAGCAGTACTTC. Translating gives CASSYTSGRSGEQYF.